These T cell receptor beta chains were read from a single sample in a study of blood T cells in healthy people across ages. TCRdb redid the calling of the 5' RACE reads with MiXCR, one entry per CDR3 protein. The data show roughly 1,500,000 distinct CDR3 sequences, roughly 40% seen once. The sequenced material came from blood. The source is a young woman in good health. Each CDR3 is given with its conserved first and last residue. D genes are given only for firm matches. Clone size is not always given. Where it is, it says once, few, many or a class for expanded clones.

>.|TRBV7-2|TRBJ2-7|TRBD1
CASSPAPGGEQYF
TGTGCCAGCAGCCCCGCCCCAGGGGGCGAGCAGTACTTC
>few|TRBV5-1|TRBJ2-7|.
CASSLSHRADEQYF
TGCGCCAGCAGCTTGTCTCACAGGGCTGATGAGCAGTACTTC
>.|TRBV6-6|TRBJ2-1|TRBD2
CASGLAGAEQFF
TGTGCCAGCGGACTAGCGGGGGCTGAGCAGTTCTTC
>.|TRBV12-3/TRBV12-4|TRBJ1-6|.
CASSSRGPPHF
TGTGCCAGCAGCTCTAGGGGTCCCCCCCACTTT
>.|TRBV28|TRBJ2-5|TRBD2
CASRTTGTSGVETQYF
TGTGCCAGCAGAACAACCGGGACTAGCGGGGTTGAGACCCAGTACTTC
>.|TRBV10-3|TRBJ2-1|TRBD2
CAISPGTSGGIDEQFF
TGTGCCATCAGTCCTGGGACTAGCGGGGGGATCGATGAGCAGTTCTTC
>.|TRBV5-1|TRBJ2-7|.
CASSSGLSPSNEQYF
TGCGCCAGCAGCTCCGGACTTTCTCCCAGCAATGAGCAGTACTTC
>.|TRBV27|TRBJ2-7|.
CASARGRERYEQYF
TGTGCCAGCGCCCGAGGCAGGGAGCGTTACGAGCAGTACTTC
>.|TRBV4-2|TRBJ2-1|TRBD2
CASSSTGLAGGFAYNEQFF
TGTGCCAGCAGCTCCACGGGACTAGCGGGAGGGTTTGCCTACAATGAGCAGTTCTTC
>.|TRBV7-2|TRBJ2-1|TRBD2
CAGSSQAGGRYNEQFF
TGTGCCGGCAGCTCCCAAGCGGGAGGGAGGTACAATGAGCAGTTCTTC
>few|TRBV10-2|TRBJ2-3|TRBD1
CASSEPDRGTQYF
TGCGCCAGCAGTGAGCCCGACAGGGGCACGCAGTATTTT
>few|TRBV7-9|TRBJ2-7|.
CASSLEQGKNEQYF
TGTGCCAGCAGCTTAGAACAGGGAAAAAACGAGCAGTACTTC
>.|TRBV20-1|TRBJ2-7|.
CSARGVAYEQYF
TGCAGTGCTAGAGGGGTCGCCTACGAGCAGTACTTC
>.|TRBV7-9|TRBJ2-4|.
CASSPPRSAQYF
TGTGCCAGCAGCCCGCCCAGGTCTGCCCAGTACTTC
>.|TRBV7-8|TRBJ2-3|TRBD2
CASSEPAGGGDTQYF
TGTGCCAGCAGCGAACCAGCGGGGGGAGGAGATACGCAGTATTTT
>.|TRBV10-3|TRBJ2-1|TRBD2
CAISESGSGGKNEQFF
TGTGCCATCAGTGAGTCGGGTAGCGGGGGGAAAAATGAGCAGTTCTTC
>.|TRBV7-2|TRBJ2-7|TRBD1
CASSLAEAGGIYEQYF
TGTGCCAGCAGCTTAGCGGAAGCAGGGGGTATCTACGAGCAGTACTTC
>few|TRBV2|TRBJ2-1|.
CASSPGPNEQFF
TGTGCCAGCAGTCCTGGCCCCAATGAGCAGTTCTTC
>.|TRBV4-2|TRBJ2-5|TRBD2
CASSQGAGGQETQYF
TGTGCCAGCAGCCAAGGGGCGGGGGGACAAGAGACCCAGTACTTC
>.|TRBV11-2|TRBJ1-1|TRBD1
CASSFVGTVFMNTEAFF
TGTGCCAGCAGCTTTGTAGGGACAGTTTTTATGAACACTGAAGCTTTCTTT
>few|TRBV5-1|TRBJ2-7|TRBD1
CASSFGGAGTGIHEQYF
TGCGCCAGCAGCTTTGGTGGAGCTGGGACAGGGATCCACGAGCAGTACTTC
>once|TRBV12-3/TRBV12-4|TRBJ1-3|.
CASSLGGRISGNTIYF
TGTGCCAGCAGTTTGGGGGGGCGCATCTCTGGAAACACCATATATTTT
>.|TRBV13|TRBJ2-3|.
CASSELIPGYPSTDTQYF
TGTGCCAGCAGCGAACTCATACCCGGTTACCCTAGCACAGATACGCAGTATTTT
>few|TRBV5-1|TRBJ2-3|.
CASSYQTGQSTDTQYF
TGCGCCAGCAGCTACCAAACGGGACAAAGCACAGATACGCAGTATTTT
>few|TRBV5-1|TRBJ1-2|.
CASSLDLGGGYGYTF
TGCGCCAGCAGCTTAGACCTGGGAGGGGGCTATGGCTACACCTTC
>.|TRBV2|TRBJ2-2|TRBD2
CASQTRWGSGKDTGELFF
TGTGCCAGCCAAACGAGATGGGGTAGCGGGAAGGACACCGGGGAGCTGTTTTTT
>.|TRBV11-2|TRBJ1-4|TRBD1
CASRAPGQGASNEKLFF
TGTGCCAGCAGGGCCCCGGGACAGGGGGCCTCAAATGAAAAACTGTTTTTT
>.|TRBV11-2|TRBJ2-3|.
CASSHGGRDTQYF
TGTGCCAGCAGCCACGGGGGTCGAGATACGCAGTATTTT
>.|TRBV5-1|TRBJ2-7|TRBD1
CASSSRGQGDEQYF
TGCGCCAGCAGCTCGCGGGGACAGGGTGACGAGCAGTACTTC
>.|TRBV4-1|TRBJ1-6|TRBD1
CASSHIGTGGSNSPLHF
TGCGCCAGCAGCCATATCGGGACAGGGGGTTCTAATTCACCCCTCCACTTT
>once|TRBV6-1|TRBJ1-2|.
CASSEPGEDYGYTF
TGTGCCAGCAGTGAACCAGGGGAGGACTATGGCTACACCTTC
>.|TRBV11-2|TRBJ2-3|TRBD1
CASSLMTGRTDTQYF
TGTGCCAGCAGCTTAATGACAGGGAGAACAGATACGCAGTATTTT
>.|TRBV10-3|TRBJ2-7|TRBD1
CAISEPGQGVEQYF
TGTGCCATCAGTGAACCGGGACAGGGGGTCGAGCAGTACTTC
>.|TRBV7-9|TRBJ1-1|.
CAGSLDQENTEAFF
TGTGCCGGCAGCTTAGACCAGGAGAACACTGAAGCTTTCTTT
>few|TRBV20-1|TRBJ2-1|.
CRGGSGLEQFF
TGCAGAGGGGGTAGTGGGTTGGAGCAGTTCTTC
>few|TRBV20-1|TRBJ2-1|TRBD2
CSGPLGGPSNEQFF
TGCAGTGGCCCTTTGGGAGGGCCCTCCAATGAGCAGTTCTTC
>.|TRBV5-1|TRBJ2-1|TRBD2
CASSPRLAWGSNEQFF
TGCGCCAGCAGCCCCCGACTAGCGTGGGGGTCCAATGAGCAGTTCTTC
>few|TRBV20-1|TRBJ2-7|.
CSVLKGYEQYF
TGCAGTGTTCTAAAGGGCTACGAGCAGTACTTC
>few|TRBV20-1|TRBJ1-1|TRBD1
CDEGTGAFF
TGCGACGAAGGGACAGGAGCTTTCTTT
>few|TRBV6-2/TRBV6-3|TRBJ2-7|TRBD2
CASSSPSGAYEQYF
TGTGCCAGCAGTTCCCCTAGCGGGGCCTACGAGCAGTACTTC
>.|TRBV6-1|TRBJ2-7|TRBD1
CASRPGQGIGEQYF
TGTGCCAGCAGACCGGGACAGGGGATCGGCGAGCAGTACTTC
>.|TRBV13|TRBJ1-1|.
CASSDGGNLNTEAFF
TGTGCCAGCAGCGATGGGGGGAATCTGAACACTGAAGCTTTCTTT
>.|TRBV4-1|TRBJ2-3|TRBD2
CASSQGTSSSTDTQYF
TGCGCCAGCAGCCAGGGGACTAGCTCGTCCACAGATACGCAGTATTTT
>few|TRBV20-1|TRBJ2-5|.
CSARETSAETQYF
TGCAGTGCTAGAGAAACGAGTGCGGAGACCCAGTACTTC
>.|TRBV6-1|TRBJ1-2|.
CASSGLRGYTF
TGTGCCAGCAGTGGCTTGAGGGGCTACACCTTC
>.|TRBV11-2|TRBJ2-3|.
CASSLVPMWDTQYF
TGTGCCAGCAGCTTAGTACCCATGTGGGATACGCAGTATTTT
>.|TRBV20-1|TRBJ2-1|TRBD2
CSARDSSGGSYNEQFF
TGCAGTGCTAGAGATTCTAGCGGGGGATCCTACAATGAGCAGTTCTTC
>.|TRBV11-2|TRBJ2-2|.
CASSRPHITNTGELFF
TGTGCCAGCAGCCGTCCTCATATTACGAACACCGGGGAGCTGTTTTTT